These 31 T cell receptor beta chains were sequenced from one sample in a study of PD-1 blockade in classical Hodgkin lymphoma. Time point defined: cycle 4 day 1 (C4D1), after 6 weeks of nivolumab. All patients experienced relapse after autologous stem cell transplantation, and brentuximab vedotin exposure was variable. Assay used: immunoSEQ multiplex PCR; TCRdb lists only in-frame clones, some missing. Among just under 45,000 clones listed, less than 75% were seen once. The specimen comprised peripheral blood mononuclear cells (PBMCs), sampled before the fourth cycle of nivolumab. Source of these receptors: a human donor with classical Hodgkin lymphoma.

This clone occurred many times. The chain carries TRBV9 and TRBJ2-3; either TRBD1 or TRBD2 may fit D (7 bases each). Trimming left V 4 bases short and J 2 bases short, with 14 bases between. This CDR3 has 15 amino acids. Germline assignment: CDR1 SGDLS and CDR2 YYNGEE. The CDR3 loop is CASSQRDSITDTQYF. CDR3 DNA: TGTGCCAGCAGCCAGCGGGACAGCATCACAGATACGCAGTATTTT.

The chain has TRBV7-7 and TRBJ2-5, with 9 bases that match TRBD1. The CDR3 consists of 15 residues. CDR1 is SSHAT and CDR2 is FNYEAQ in the germline V gene (reference sequence). The V segment lost 5 bases and the J segment 4 bases; nucleotides outside the gene matches: 8. DNA for the CDR3: TGTGCCAGCAGCCGCGACAGGGGGTCGGGAGAGACCCAGTACTTC. Translated, it gives CASSRDRGSGETQYF.

The chain couples TRBV7-2 to TRBJ1-1; D ambiguous. Germline CDR1 SGHTA, CDR2 FQGNSA. This CDR3 has 13 amino acids. V gave up 9 bases and J gave up 0 bases, with 11 bases separating them. CDR3: CASEYRMNTEAFF. The CDR3 bases are TGTGCCAGTGAGTACAGAATGAACACTGAAGCTTTCTTT.

J is TRBJ1-5 and V is TRBV27; 7 positions agree with TRBD1. V lost 10 bases to trimming and J lost 5 bases; unmatched junction nucleotides: 26. The CDR3 covers 19 residues. In germline, CDR1 is MNHEY, CDR2 SMNVEV (reference sequence). CDR3 residues: CAIPGFGQGGLTFYQPQHF. The CDR3 region has the DNA TGTGCCATCCCCGGATTCGGCCAGGGGGGTCTTACTTTCTATCAGCCCCAGCATTTT.

The chain couples TRBV30 to TRBJ2-1; tentative D call: TRBD2 (6 bases). The germline V gene encodes CDR1 GTSNPN and CDR2 SVGIG (reference sequence). The CDR3 spans 12 residues. With 4 bases removed from V and 12 bases from J, the gap between germline ends came to 16 bases. Here the CDR3 reads CAWITGRGLQFF. Here the CDR3 DNA reads TGTGCCTGGATTACGGGGCGGGGACTGCAGTTCTTC.

The V call is TRBV5-1, the J call TRBJ2-7; TRBD2 agrees at 10 bases. The CDR3 has 19 residues. Germline CDR1 SGHRS, CDR2 YFSETQ. The J segment lost 4 bases and the V segment lost 1 base, leaving 17 bases of the junction unmatched. Here the CDR3 DNA reads TGCGCCAGCAGCTTGATTCGAGGGTCTCTAGCGGGAGTTTCATACGAGCAGTACTTC. Amino acids: CASSLIRGSLAGVSYEQYF. The full variable domain, completed using reference TRBV5-1 and TRBJ2-7, is KAGVTQTPRYLIKTRGQQVTLSCSPISGHRSVSWYQQTPGQGLQFLFEYFSETQRNKGNFPGRFSGRQFSNSRSEMNVSTLELGDSALYLCASSLIRGSLAGVSYEQYFGPGTRLTVT.

This clone was seen just once. The chain employs TRBV30 and TRBJ2-7, with 11 bases fitting TRBD2. The CDR3 length is 15 residues. Germline CDR1 reads GTSNPN; CDR2 reads SVGIG (reference sequence). Losses at the gene ends were 1 base for V and 2 bases for J; bases not matched to a gene: 4. The CDR3 DNA reads as TGTGCCTGGAGTGGGGGACTAGCGGCAGCCTACGAGCAGTACTTC. Translation: CAWSGGLAAAYEQYF.

This chain joins TRBV4-1 and TRBJ2-7; no definite D call. Germline CDR1 and CDR2: MGHRA and YSYEKL. Trimming took 1 base from V and 2 from J, leaving 9 bases between them. The CDR3 sequence is 14 residues long. As DNA, the CDR3 is TGCGCCAGCAGCCAAGGAAGGCGCCCCTACGAGCAGTACTTC. It translates to CASSQGRRPYEQYF.

DNA of the CDR3: TGTGCCAGCAGCTCGCGGGGCCGAGCCCCCAACGAGCAGTACTTC. It codes for CASSSRGRAPNEQYF. V usage is TRBV7-2 and J usage is TRBJ2-7; D may be TRBD2 (6 bases). The germline CDR1 and CDR2 sequences are SGHTA and FQGNSA. V was cut by 4 bases and J by 5 bases, with 18 bases left in between. The CDR3 is 15 amino acids. Combining the CDR3 with reference TRBV7-2 and TRBJ2-7 gives the whole variable domain GAGVSQSPSNKVTEKGKDVELRCDPISGHTALYWYRQSLGQGLEFLIYFQGNSAPDKSGLPSDRFSAERTGGSVSTLTIQRTQQEDSAVYLCASSSRGRAPNEQYFGPGTRLTVT.

The rearrangement joins TRBV21-1 to TRBJ1-5; the D call TRBD1 from the table was never checked on the DNA. TRBV21-1 is listed as a pseudogene. CDR3 length: 18 residues. This chain's CDR3 is CASSKVRDDRGYRQPQHF. CDR3 DNA sequence: TGTGCCAGCAGCAAAGTAAGGGACGACAGGGGGTACCGCCAGCCCCAGCATTTT.

The rearrangement uses TRBV27 and TRBJ1-6; TRBD1 agrees at 8 bases. V shed 5 bases, J shed 7 bases, and the junction held 7 bases outside the gene matches. The CDR3 runs to 15 residues. CDR1 and CDR2 (germline): MNHEY, SMNVEV (reference sequence). CDR3 amino acids: CASSLIRQGNSPLHF. Written as DNA, the CDR3 is TGTGCCAGCAGTCTGATTCGACAGGGGAATTCACCCCTCCACTTT.

The CDR3 DNA reads as TGTGCCAGAAGCCTGGCGGATGAGCAGTACTTC. It codes for CARSLADEQYF. The chain employs TRBV5-3 and TRBJ2-7; D call uncertain. TRBV5-3 is filed as an ORF, its function uncertain. The V and J ends lost 4 bases and 7 bases respectively, with 9 bases between them. The CDR3 has 11 residues.

The chain joins TRBV6-6 to TRBJ2-1; D unclear. Trimming left V 2 bases short and J 7 bases short, with 12 bases between. From germline, CDR1 is MNHNY and CDR2 SVGAGI (reference sequence). This CDR3 has 14 residues. CDR3: CASSYTRSANEQFF. CDR3 DNA: TGTGCCAGCAGTTACACCAGGAGCGCTAATGAGCAGTTCTTC.

Sample share makes this clone medium-sized. This rearrangement joins TRBV28 to TRBJ1-2, with D maybe TRBD1 (5 bases). Trimming took 3 bases from V and 4 from J, leaving 12 bases between them. Per germline, CDR1 MDHEN and CDR2 SYDVKM. The CDR3 spans 14 residues. As DNA, the CDR3 is TGTGCCAGCAGTTTGGCAGGGATGGGCTATGGCTACACCTTC. Amino acid sequence: CASSLAGMGYGYTF.

This clone has a single count. The chain is built from TRBV7-2 and TRBJ1-5; D is perhaps TRBD1 (6 bases). The CDR3 runs 17 residues. Trimming shortened V by 3 bases and J by 3 bases, and 18 bases separated the two germline ends. Germline V CDR1 and CDR2: SGHTA, FQGNSA. The CDR3 is CASSFWGARGINQPQHF. The CDR3 DNA follows: TGTGCCAGCAGCTTTTGGGGGGCGAGGGGGATCAATCAGCCCCAGCATTTT.

V usage is TRBV27 and J usage is TRBJ2-1; 14 bases are shared with TRBD2. This CDR3 comprises 18 residues. V trimming: 2 bases; J trimming: 7 bases; junction bases outside the gene matches: 10. Per the germline V gene, CDR1 is MNHEY and CDR2 is SMNVEV (reference sequence). The chain's CDR3 is CASSLRQTSGRAGNEQFF. The CDR3 nucleotides are TGTGCCAGCAGTTTACGCCAGACTAGCGGGAGGGCCGGGAATGAGCAGTTCTTC.

J is TRBJ2-7 and V is TRBV4-1; weak D call: TRBD2 (6 bases). Trimming stripped 5 bases from V and 3 bases from J, with 17 bases between. This CDR3 region has 15 residues. Germline CDR1 is MGHRA and CDR2 is YSYEKL. CDR3 in DNA: TGCGCCAGCAGCGTAACTAGAGGAGGGGACTACGAGCAGTACTTC. It codes for CASSVTRGGDYEQYF.

The chain combines TRBV19 with TRBJ1-2; D is ambiguous. Between the trimmed V and J ends, which lost 0 bases and 5 bases, there was a span of 13 bases. Germline CDR1 reads LNHDA; CDR2 reads SQIVND (reference sequence). CDR3 size: 15 residues. The CDR3 protein is CASSIDVEGRYGYTF. CDR3 in DNA: TGTGCCAGTAGTATAGATGTGGAAGGGAGGTATGGCTACACCTTC.

In this sample, this clone turned up many times. This chain connects TRBV4-2 to TRBJ2-1; 11 positions agree with TRBD2. J lost 5 bases, V lost 2 bases, and 5 bases had no gene match. The germline V gene has CDR1 LGHNA and CDR2 YNFKEQ. The CDR3 is 16 amino acids. The CDR3 sequence: CASSQFSGRANNEQFF. The CDR3 region has the DNA TGTGCCAGCAGCCAATTTAGCGGGAGGGCCAACAATGAGCAGTTCTTC.

In regard to this clone: Different DNA sequences within this sample yield the same CDR3. The chain uses TRBV28 and TRBJ1-3; TRBD1 agrees at 8 bases. This CDR3 is built from 15 residues. Per the germline V gene, CDR1 is MDHEN and CDR2 is SYDVKM. J was trimmed by 3 bases and V by 3 bases; bases with no gene match: 4. CDR3 loop: CASSFLGQDGNTIYF. The CDR3 bases are TGTGCCAGCAGTTTCTTGGGACAGGATGGAAACACCATATATTTT.

In its sample, this clone was seen a few times. A junction end diverges from the germline sequence, so it may reflect a read error. The chain combines TRBV5-6 with TRBJ2-1; TRBD1 aligns across 9 bases. CDR3 size: 15 residues. The germline gives CDR1 SGHDT, CDR2 YYEEEE. The CDR3 spells CASRLGQGSYNEQFF. The CDR3 bases are TGTGCCAGCAGGTTGGGACAGGGTTCCTACAATGAGCAGTTCTTC. The variable domain in full, completed from reference TRBV5-6 and TRBJ2-1, reads DAGVTQSPTHLIKTRGQQVTLRCSPKSGHDTVSWYQQALGQGPQFIFQYYEEEERQRGNFPDRFSGHQFPNYSSELNVNALLLGDSALYLCASRLGQGSYNEQFFGPGTRLTVL.

The rearrangement joins TRBV6-5 to TRBJ2-4; unclear D gene. CDR1 and CDR2 (germline): MNHEY, SVGAGI. The CDR3 spans 13 residues. V was shortened by 5 bases and J by 7 bases, with 12 bases between the two germline ends. The chain's CDR3 is CASSNLGENIQYF. The DNA for the CDR3 is TGTGCCAGCAGTAACCTGGGCGAGAACATTCAGTACTTC.

The chain combines TRBV6-5 with TRBJ1-1; unclear D gene. In germline, CDR1 is MNHEY, CDR2 SVGAGI. The CDR3 has 13 residues. V was clipped by 5 bases and J by 1 base, with 8 bases between them. Here the CDR3 DNA reads TGTGCCAGCAGTCGGACGAAGAACACTGAAGCTTTCTTT. The encoded protein is CASSRTKNTEAFF.

By share, this clone counts as medium-sized. This chain connects TRBV15 to TRBJ1-2, with a possible D match to TRBD1 (5 bases). Trimming stripped 2 bases from V and 6 bases from J, with 7 bases between. Germline-derived CDR1 and CDR2 are LNHNV and YYDKDF (reference sequence). CDR3 length: 12 amino acids. CDR3 sequence (DNA): TGTGCCACCAGCAGACAGGGTGATGGCTACACCTTC. Protein: CATSRQGDGYTF.

As concerns this clone: Other DNA sequences from this sample encode an identical CDR3 as well. The genes are TRBV5-1 and TRBJ2-2; D unresolved. The CDR3 sequence is 16 residues long. CDR1 is SGHRS, CDR2 YFSETQ, per germline. Deletions cut 4 bases from V and 0 bases from J, with 13 bases between. The chain's CDR3 is CASSLGRSTNTGELFF. CDR3 sequence (DNA): TGCGCCAGCAGCCTAGGACGCAGTACGAACACCGGGGAGCTGTTTTTT.

The chain is built from TRBV6-6 and TRBJ2-7; tentative D call: TRBD1 (6 bases). Germline-derived CDR1 and CDR2 are MNHNY and SVGAGI (reference sequence). The CDR3 is 15 amino acids. Trimming took off 5 bases at V and 0 bases at J, with 14 bases between the two ends. The CDR3 protein is CASSGDNQVSYEQYF. CDR3 nucleotides: TGTGCCAGCAGTGGGGACAACCAAGTCTCCTACGAGCAGTACTTC.

With respect to this clone: An end of the junction differs from the germline gene, which may be a read error. This sequence joins TRBV7-2 and TRBJ1-6; D gene ambiguous. The CDR3 sequence is 16 residues long. In germline, CDR1 is SGHTA, CDR2 FQGNSA. The CDR3 coding sequence is TGTGCCAGCAGTCCCGGACGGAGCTCCCATAATTCACCCCTCCACTTT. Protein product: CASSPGRSSHNSPLHF.

The V call is TRBV7-2, the J call TRBJ1-5; 9 bases match TRBD1. Losses at the gene ends were 2 bases for V and 0 bases for J; bases not matched to a gene: 2. Germline lookup yields CDR1 SGHTA and CDR2 FQGNSA. CDR3 size: 16 residues. The CDR3 DNA reads TGTGCCAGCAGCTTACGACAGGGGGATAGCAATCAGCCCCAGCATTTT. As protein: CASSLRQGDSNQPQHF.

This clone was detected only a few times. V and J are TRBV13 and TRBJ2-7; no firm D call. CDR3 length: 15 amino acids. V lost 6 bases and J 5 bases, leaving 20 bases between the germline ends. The germline V gene encodes CDR1 PRHDT and CDR2 FYEKMQ (reference sequence). The CDR3 region is CASSPPTVWGNEQYF. The DNA for the CDR3 is TGTGCCAGCAGTCCCCCCACGGTGTGGGGAAACGAGCAGTACTTC.

The V and J genes are TRBV28 and TRBJ1-6; TRBD1 matches at 8 bases. Germline CDR1 and CDR2: MDHEN and SYDVKM. The V gene end was trimmed by 3 bases and the J gene end by 4 bases; junction bases not matched to a gene: 5. The CDR3 is 16 amino acids. This chain's CDR3 is CASSFRDRGYNSPLHF. The CDR3 DNA is TGTGCCAGCAGTTTTAGAGACAGGGGATATAATTCACCCCTCCACTTT.

The DNA of the CDR3 is TGTGCCAGCAGCTTAGGTTCTAGCGGGAGGGACCAAGAGACCCAGTACTTC. Its translation: CASSLGSSGRDQETQYF. The chain couples TRBV7-2 to TRBJ2-5; 12 nucleotides agree with TRBD2. Trimming at V came to 1 base and at J to 0 bases, leaving 3 bases not matched to a gene. CDR1 is SGHTA, CDR2 FQGNSA, per germline. The CDR3 is made up of 17 amino acids.